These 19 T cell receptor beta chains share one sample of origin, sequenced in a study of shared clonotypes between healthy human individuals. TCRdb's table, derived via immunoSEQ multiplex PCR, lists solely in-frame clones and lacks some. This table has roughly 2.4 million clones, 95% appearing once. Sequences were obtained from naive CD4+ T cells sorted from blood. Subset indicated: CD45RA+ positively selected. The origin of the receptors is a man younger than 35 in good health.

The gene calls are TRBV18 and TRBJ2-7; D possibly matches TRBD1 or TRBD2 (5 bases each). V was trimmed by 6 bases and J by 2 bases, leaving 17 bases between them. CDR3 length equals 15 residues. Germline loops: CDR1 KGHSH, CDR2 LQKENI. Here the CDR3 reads CASSPGTANTYEQYF. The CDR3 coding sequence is TGTGCCAGCTCCCCCGGGACCGCGAATACCTACGAGCAGTACTTC.

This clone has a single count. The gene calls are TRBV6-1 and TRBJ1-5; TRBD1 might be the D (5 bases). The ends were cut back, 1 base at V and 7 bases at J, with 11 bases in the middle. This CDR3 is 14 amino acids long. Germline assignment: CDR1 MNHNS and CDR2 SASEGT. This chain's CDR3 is CASSEVGRDQPQHF. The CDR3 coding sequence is TGTGCCAGCAGTGAAGTGGGCAGGGACCAGCCCCAGCATTTT.

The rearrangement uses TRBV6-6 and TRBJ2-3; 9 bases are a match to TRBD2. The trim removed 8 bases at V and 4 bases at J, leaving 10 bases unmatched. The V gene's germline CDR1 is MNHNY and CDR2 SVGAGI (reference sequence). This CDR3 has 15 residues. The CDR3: CASAPGGRAPDTQYF. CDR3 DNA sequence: TGTGCCAGCGCCCCCGGCGGGAGGGCCCCAGATACGCAGTATTTT.

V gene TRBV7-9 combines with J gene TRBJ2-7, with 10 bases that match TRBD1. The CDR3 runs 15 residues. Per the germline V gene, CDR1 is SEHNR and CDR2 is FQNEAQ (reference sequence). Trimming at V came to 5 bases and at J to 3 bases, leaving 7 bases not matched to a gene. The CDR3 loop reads CASSDRDRGVYEQYF. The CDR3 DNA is TGTGCCAGCAGCGACCGGGACAGGGGAGTCTACGAGCAGTACTTC.

The CDR3 reads CASSYSQGFTEAFF. CDR3 coding DNA: TGTGCCAGCAGTTACTCCCAGGGTTTCACTGAAGCTTTCTTT. This chain joins TRBV6-5 and TRBJ1-1; TRBD1 might be the D (5 bases). The germline gives CDR1 MNHEY, CDR2 SVGAGI. The CDR3 sequence is 14 residues long. V was pared by 0 bases and J by 4 bases, with 9 bases between.

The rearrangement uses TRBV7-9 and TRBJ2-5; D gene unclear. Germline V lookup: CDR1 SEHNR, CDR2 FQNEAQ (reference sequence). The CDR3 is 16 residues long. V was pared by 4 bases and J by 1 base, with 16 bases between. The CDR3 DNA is TGTGCCAGCAGCTCCAAGTGGACGGACGCCCAAGAGACCCAGTACTTC. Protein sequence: CASSSKWTDAQETQYF.

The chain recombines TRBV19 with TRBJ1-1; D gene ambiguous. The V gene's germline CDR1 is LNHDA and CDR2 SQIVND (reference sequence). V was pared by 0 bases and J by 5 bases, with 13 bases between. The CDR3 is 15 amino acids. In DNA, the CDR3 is TGTGCCAGTAGTATAGAGTGGAGGGATGGGACTGAAGCTTTCTTT. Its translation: CASSIEWRDGTEAFF.

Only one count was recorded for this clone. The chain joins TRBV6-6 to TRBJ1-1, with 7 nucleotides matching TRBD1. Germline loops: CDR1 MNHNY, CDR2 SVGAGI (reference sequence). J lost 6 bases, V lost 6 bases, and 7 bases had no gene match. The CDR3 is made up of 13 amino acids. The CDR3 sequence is CASSNRGVPEAFF. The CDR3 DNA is TGTGCCAGCAGCAACAGGGGTGTACCTGAAGCTTTCTTT.

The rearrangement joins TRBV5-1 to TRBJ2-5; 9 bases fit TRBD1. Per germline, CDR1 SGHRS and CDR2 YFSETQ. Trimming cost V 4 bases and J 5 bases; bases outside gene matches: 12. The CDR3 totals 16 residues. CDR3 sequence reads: CASSPQQGASGETQYF. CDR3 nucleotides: TGCGCCAGCAGCCCACAACAGGGGGCGTCAGGGGAGACCCAGTACTTC.

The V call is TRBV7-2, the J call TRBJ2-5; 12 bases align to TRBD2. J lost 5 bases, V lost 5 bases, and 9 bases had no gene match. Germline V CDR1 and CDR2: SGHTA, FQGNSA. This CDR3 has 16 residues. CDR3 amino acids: CASSARPSGRGETQYF. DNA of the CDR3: TGTGCCAGCAGCGCCCGGCCTAGCGGGAGGGGCGAGACCCAGTACTTC.

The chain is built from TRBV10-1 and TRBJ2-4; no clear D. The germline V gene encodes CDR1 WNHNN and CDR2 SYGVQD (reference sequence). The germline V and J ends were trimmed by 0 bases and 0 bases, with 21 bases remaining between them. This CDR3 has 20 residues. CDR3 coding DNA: TGCGCCAGCAGTGAGTCGCATCTTTTGGGCTATCGACTAGCCAAAAACATTCAGTACTTC. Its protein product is CASSESHLLGYRLAKNIQYF.

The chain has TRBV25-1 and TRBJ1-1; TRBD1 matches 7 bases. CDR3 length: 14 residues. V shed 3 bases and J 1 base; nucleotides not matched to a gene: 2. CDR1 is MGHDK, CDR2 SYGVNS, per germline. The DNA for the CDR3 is TGTGCCAGCAGTGATGGGACAGCGAACACTGAAGCTTTCTTT. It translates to CASSDGTANTEAFF.

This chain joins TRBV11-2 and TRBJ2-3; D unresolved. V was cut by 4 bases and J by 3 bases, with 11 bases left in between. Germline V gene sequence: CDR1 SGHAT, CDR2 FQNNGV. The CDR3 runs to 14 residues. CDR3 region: CASSSNPPTDTQYF. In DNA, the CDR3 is TGTGCCAGCAGCTCTAACCCCCCTACAGATACGCAGTATTTT.

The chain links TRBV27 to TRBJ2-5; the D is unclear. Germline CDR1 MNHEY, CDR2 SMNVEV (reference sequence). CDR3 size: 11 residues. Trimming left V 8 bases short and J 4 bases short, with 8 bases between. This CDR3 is CASQEIETQYF. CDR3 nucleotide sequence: TGTGCCAGCCAGGAGATAGAGACCCAGTACTTC.

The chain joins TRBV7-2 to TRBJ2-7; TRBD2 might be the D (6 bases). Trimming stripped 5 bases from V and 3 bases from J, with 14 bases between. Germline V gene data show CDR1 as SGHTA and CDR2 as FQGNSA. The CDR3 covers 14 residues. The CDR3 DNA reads TGTGCCAGCAGCCCCCGGAGGGGCAACTACGAGCAGTACTTC. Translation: CASSPRRGNYEQYF. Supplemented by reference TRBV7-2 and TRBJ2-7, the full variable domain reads GAGVSQSPSNKVTEKGKDVELRCDPISGHTALYWYRQSLGQGLEFLIYFQGNSAPDKSGLPSDRFSAERTGGSVSTLTIQRTQQEDSAVYLCASSPRRGNYEQYFGPGTRLTVT.

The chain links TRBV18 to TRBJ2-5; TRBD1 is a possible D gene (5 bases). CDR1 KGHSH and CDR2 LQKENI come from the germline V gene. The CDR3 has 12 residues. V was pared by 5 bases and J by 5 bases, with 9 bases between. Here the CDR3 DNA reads TGTGCCAGCTCAGACAGCAAGGAGACCCAGTACTTC. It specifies CASSDSKETQYF.

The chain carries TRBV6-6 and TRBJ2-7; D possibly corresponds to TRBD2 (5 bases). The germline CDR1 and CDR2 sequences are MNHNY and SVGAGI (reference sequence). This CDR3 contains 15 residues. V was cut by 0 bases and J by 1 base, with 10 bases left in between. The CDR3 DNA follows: TGTGCCAGCAGTTACTCGAGAAGAGGGTCCTACGAGCAGTACTTC. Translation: CASSYSRRGSYEQYF.

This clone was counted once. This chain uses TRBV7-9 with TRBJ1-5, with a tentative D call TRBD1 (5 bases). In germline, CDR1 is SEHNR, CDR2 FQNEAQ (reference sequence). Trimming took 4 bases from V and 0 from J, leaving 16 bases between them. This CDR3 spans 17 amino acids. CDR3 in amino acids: CASSYNAGLNSNQPQHF. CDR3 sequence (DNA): TGTGCCAGCAGCTACAACGCGGGGCTAAATAGCAATCAGCCCCAGCATTTT.

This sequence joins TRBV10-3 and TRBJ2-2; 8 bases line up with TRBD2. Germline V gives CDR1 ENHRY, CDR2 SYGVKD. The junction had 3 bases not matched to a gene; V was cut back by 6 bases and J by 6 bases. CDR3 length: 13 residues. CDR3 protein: CAIRTSESGELFF. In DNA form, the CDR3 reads TGTGCCATCAGGACTAGCGAGTCCGGGGAGCTGTTTTTT.